These 23 T cell receptor beta chains came from one sample sequenced in a study of CD8 T cells in Susac syndrome. Reverse transcription used about 0.45 to 1 ug RNA and random hexamers. TCRdb ran MiXCR on the immunoSEQ multiplex PCR reads and lists one entry per CDR3 protein. The sample has about 77,000 distinct CDR3 sequences, more than 85% seen once. The sample comprised CD4+ T cells from PBMCs. Every receptor here comes from a human donor with Susac syndrome.

The chain employs TRBV20-1 and TRBJ1-1; D call uncertain. The CDR3 loop spans 10 amino acids. The V and J ends lost 2 bases and 8 bases respectively, with 6 bases between them. Germline CDR1 and CDR2: DFQATT and SNEGSKA (reference sequence). For the CDR3, the DNA is TGCAGTGCTAGAAAGGACGAAGCTTTCTTT. It specifies CSARKDEAFF.

The chain couples TRBV12-3 or TRBV12-4 to TRBJ2-7; tentative D call: TRBD1 (6 bases). The CDR3 has 15 residues. The germline V and J ends were trimmed by 0 bases and 2 bases, with 11 bases remaining between them. The CDR3 bases are TGTGCCAGCAGTTTAGCCGGGACATCCACCTACGAGCAGTACTTC. Its protein is CASSLAGTSTYEQYF.

The chain links TRBV5-4 to TRBJ2-7; possible D gene TRBD2, 5 bases. The germline V gene encodes CDR1 SGHNT and CDR2 YYREEE (reference sequence). Trimming took off 1 base at V and 5 bases at J, with 16 bases between the two ends. This CDR3 contains 15 residues. The CDR3 protein is CASSLSRGGEHEQYF. CDR3 in DNA: TGTGCCAGCAGCTTGTCTCGGGGTGGAGAACACGAGCAGTACTTC. Full variable domain (remainder filled in from reference TRBV5-4 and TRBJ2-7): ETGVTQSPTHLIKTRGQQVTLRCSSQSGHNTVSWYQQALGQGPQFIFQYYREEENGRGNFPPRFSGLQFPNYSSELNVNALELDDSALYLCASSLSRGGEHEQYFGPGTRLTVT.

The chain joins TRBV2 to TRBJ1-5, with TRBD1 matching over 9 bases. The V gene end was trimmed by 7 bases and the J gene end by 5 bases; junction bases not matched to a gene: 3. Germline V lookup: CDR1 SNHLY, CDR2 FYNNEI. The CDR3 is 13 residues long. CDR3 sequence reads: CASMGQGYQPQHF. The CDR3 nucleotides are TGTGCCAGCATGGGACAGGGATATCAGCCCCAGCATTTT. The variable domain in full, completed from reference TRBV2 and TRBJ1-5, reads EPEVTQTPSHQVTQMGQEVILRCVPISNHLYFYWYRQILGQKVEFLVSFYNNEISEKSEIFDDQFSVERPDGSNFTLKIRSTKLEDSAMYFCASMGQGYQPQHFGDGTRLSIL.

CDR3 amino acids: CASHLSGEAGLETQYF. The CDR3 DNA follows: TGTGCCAGCCATCTTAGCGGGGAGGCGGGGTTGGAGACCCAGTACTTC. J is TRBJ2-5 and V is TRBV21-1; the table's D call of TRBD2 was not tested on the DNA. TRBV21-1 is tagged as a pseudogene. This CDR3 region has 16 residues.

The chain joins TRBV6-1 to TRBJ2-7, with 9 nucleotides matching TRBD2. There are 16 residues in the CDR3. Unmatched junction bases numbered 4, after V lost 0 bases and J lost 1 base. Per germline, CDR1 MNHNS and CDR2 SASEGT. This CDR3 reads CASSEAPAGGSYEQYF. CDR3 DNA sequence: TGTGCCAGCAGTGAAGCGCCAGCGGGAGGATCCTACGAGCAGTACTTC.

J is TRBJ1-1 and V is TRBV3-1; 10 bases are shared with TRBD1. With V trimmed by 4 bases and J by 1 base, 3 bases remained unmatched. From germline, CDR1 is LGHDT and CDR2 YNNKEL (reference sequence). This CDR3 is 15 amino acids long. The CDR3 nucleotides read TGTGCCAGCAGCCTACGACAGGGGGCGAACACTGAAGCTTTCTTT. Residues: CASSLRQGANTEAFF.

The CDR3 DNA follows: TGTGCCTGGAGCGGTATAGCGGGAGAGGGCACAGATACGCAGTATTTT. Translated: CAWSGIAGEGTDTQYF. The rearrangement links TRBV30 to TRBJ2-3; 9 nucleotides match TRBD2. Germline V lookup: CDR1 GTSNPN, CDR2 SVGIG (reference sequence). The CDR3 runs to 16 residues. Losses at the gene ends were 3 bases for V and 1 base for J; bases not matched to a gene: 8.

The chain recombines TRBV7-9 with TRBJ2-7; TRBD1 agrees at 8 bases. In germline, CDR1 is SEHNR, CDR2 FQNEAQ (reference sequence). CDR3 length equals 14 residues. V trimming: 4 bases; J trimming: 3 bases; junction bases outside the gene matches: 5. In nucleotides, the CDR3 is TGTGCCAGCAGCTCGGACAGGGAAGGCTACGAGCAGTACTTC. As protein: CASSSDREGYEQYF.

The chain recombines TRBV12-3 or TRBV12-4 with TRBJ2-5; TRBD1 agrees at 8 bases. The CDR3 is 15 residues long. J lost 3 bases, V lost 4 bases, and 7 bases had no gene match. CDR3 bases: TGTGCCAGCAGTTCACGGGACAGGTGGAAAGAGACCCAGTACTTC. It encodes CASSSRDRWKETQYF.

This sequence joins TRBV5-4 and TRBJ2-5, with unresolved D. Germline values: CDR1 SGHNT, CDR2 YYREEE (reference sequence). This CDR3 has 13 amino acids. V was clipped by 4 bases and J by 1 base, with 8 bases between them. CDR3: CASSKGPQETQYF. The CDR3 DNA follows: TGTGCCAGCAGCAAAGGTCCCCAAGAGACCCAGTACTTC. The full variable domain, completed using reference TRBV5-4 and TRBJ2-5, is ETGVTQSPTHLIKTRGQQVTLRCSSQSGHNTVSWYQQALGQGPQFIFQYYREEENGRGNFPPRFSGLQFPNYSSELNVNALELDDSALYLCASSKGPQETQYFGPGTRLLVL.

The chain has TRBV30 and TRBJ1-3; no firm D call. CDR3 size: 13 residues. Germline assignment: CDR1 GTSNPN and CDR2 SVGIG (reference sequence). The germline V and J ends were trimmed by 0 bases and 6 bases, with 9 bases remaining between them. CDR3 sequence reads: CAWSVRPENTIYF. The CDR3 DNA is TGTGCCTGGAGTGTACGGCCAGAAAACACCATATATTTT.

The chain has TRBV20-1 and TRBJ1-5; the match to TRBD1 covers 11 bases. Unmatched junction bases numbered 10, after V lost 3 bases and J lost 0 bases. In germline, CDR1 is DFQATT, CDR2 SNEGSKA (reference sequence). CDR3 size: 18 residues. CDR3 DNA: TGCAGTGCTAGTTTCGCTAGGACAGGGGGCATTAGCAATCAGCCCCAGCATTTT. Translating it yields CSASFARTGGISNQPQHF.

The CDR3 is CASSRGRGTTEAFF. The CDR3 region has the DNA TGTGCCAGCAGCCGAGGCAGAGGTACCACTGAAGCTTTCTTT. The chain uses TRBV6-5 and TRBJ1-1; no clear D. V was pared by 6 bases and J by 4 bases, with 15 bases between. In germline, CDR1 is MNHEY, CDR2 SVGAGI. The CDR3 extends over 14 amino acids.

V gene TRBV7-8 combines with J gene TRBJ2-5, with D tentatively TRBD2 (6 bases). V gave up 5 bases and J gave up 4 bases, with 14 bases separating them. Germline V gives CDR1 SGHVS, CDR2 FQNEAQ. This CDR3 has 14 residues. This chain's CDR3 is CASSHGVGGETQYF. CDR3 nucleotide sequence: TGTGCCAGCAGCCACGGCGTCGGGGGAGAGACCCAGTACTTC.

J is TRBJ2-5 and V is TRBV20-1, with TRBD1 as a possible D gene (6 bases). The V gene lost 1 base and the J gene lost 5 bases, with 17 bases spanning the gap. The CDR3 consists of 15 residues. From germline, CDR1 is DFQATT and CDR2 SNEGSKA (reference sequence). The CDR3 sequence is CSARGQQGSMETQYF. DNA for the CDR3: TGCAGTGCTAGAGGTCAACAGGGTTCGATGGAGACCCAGTACTTC.

This chain joins TRBV29-1 and TRBJ2-7; possibly TRBD1 for D (5 bases). Per the germline V gene, CDR1 is SQVTM and CDR2 is ANQGSEA. The V end was cut by 6 bases, the J end by 2 bases, with 14 bases between. The CDR3 extends over 13 amino acids. The CDR3 reads CSVSTAGAYEQYF. The CDR3 nucleotides are TGCAGCGTCTCGACAGCCGGAGCCTACGAGCAGTACTTC.

V and J are TRBV28 and TRBJ2-5, with 8 bases identical to TRBD2. The V segment lost 7 bases and the J segment 2 bases; nucleotides outside the gene matches: 9. Germline-derived CDR1 and CDR2 are MDHEN and SYDVKM. This CDR3 has 15 residues. CDR3 loop: CASKSGGAAQETQYF. The CDR3 DNA follows: TGTGCCAGCAAATCGGGGGGGGCCGCACAAGAGACCCAGTACTTC.

The V and J genes are TRBV30 and TRBJ1-1, with a tentative D call TRBD1 (5 bases). The CDR3 contains 12 residues. Looked up from germline, CDR1 is GTSNPN and CDR2 is SVGIG (reference sequence). The ends were cut back, 1 base at V and 7 bases at J, with 10 bases in the middle. The CDR3 region has the DNA TGTGCCTGGAGTGGTAACACAGGTGAAGCTTTCTTT. Amino acid sequence: CAWSGNTGEAFF. Full variable domain (outside the CDR3, taken from reference TRBV30 and TRBJ1-1): SQTIHQWPATLVQPVGSPLSLECTVEGTSNPNLYWYRQAAGRGLQLLFYSVGIGQISSEVPQNLSASRPQDRQFILSSKKLLLSDSGFYLCAWSGNTGEAFFGQGTRLTVV.

The rearrangement links TRBV29-1 to TRBJ1-4; TRBD1 matches at 7 bases. CDR1 and CDR2 (germline): SQVTM, ANQGSEA. Losses at the gene ends were 6 bases for V and 6 bases for J; bases not matched to a gene: 7. The CDR3 contains 13 residues. As DNA, the CDR3 is TGCAGCGTGGGGGACAGTATGTATGAAAAACTGTTTTTT. Encoded protein: CSVGDSMYEKLFF. The variable domain in full, with the rest retrieved from reference TRBV29-1 and TRBJ1-4, is SAVISQKPSRDICQRGTSLTIQCQVDSQVTMMFWYRQQPGQSLTLIATANQGSEATYESGFVIDKFPISRPNLTFSTLTVSNMSPEDSSIYLCSVGDSMYEKLFFGSGTQLSVL.

The V call is TRBV2, the J call TRBJ2-6, with D perhaps assigned TRBD1 or TRBD2 (5 bases each). V gave up 10 bases and J gave up 2 bases, with 15 bases separating them. This CDR3 has 15 residues. Germline lookup yields CDR1 SNHLY and CDR2 FYNNEI. This CDR3 reads CATSTRGAGANVLTF. For the CDR3, the DNA is TGTGCCACCTCTACCCGGGGCGCTGGGGCCAACGTCCTGACTTTC.

This chain joins TRBV4-1 and TRBJ2-2; D call uncertain. Germline V gives CDR1 MGHRA, CDR2 YSYEKL. Trimming shortened V by 0 bases and J by 6 bases, and 2 bases separated the two germline ends. This CDR3 region has 12 residues. In nucleotides, the CDR3 is TGCGCCAGCAGCCAAGATGCCGGGGAGCTGTTTTTT. As protein: CASSQDAGELFF.

V and J are TRBV5-1 and TRBJ1-2, with D maybe TRBD1 (5 bases). CDR1 SGHRS and CDR2 YFSETQ come from the germline V gene. CDR3 length equals 17 residues. V lost 2 bases, J lost 2 bases, and 19 bases lay in between. Here the CDR3 reads CASSLRTGGTMNYGYTF. CDR3 sequence (DNA): TGCGCCAGCAGCTTAAGAACAGGTGGTACTATGAACTATGGCTACACCTTC.